The clone carrying this T cell receptor beta chain was recorded once. Its specificity is not known. This entry is derived from a study of T cell responses to AZD1222 COVID-19 vaccine. General study points: It should be noted that donors were predominantly white British and more often female, and clonal diversity was possibly underestimated. Reports say nearly half of spike-specific TCRs go after unmutated variant regions.

Second doses that came at about 4 or about 12 weeks were put together. The germline V gene has CDR1 SGHNT and CDR2 YENEEA. This CDR3 is 12 amino acids long. The V end was cut by 5 bases, the J end by 10 bases, with 12 bases between. Repertoires were generated with immunoSEQ multiplex PCR, while TCRdb's copy carries only in-frame clones and drops some. This table holds roughly 180,000 clones, roughly 92% found once. The sample was peripheral blood, taken 28 days after the second AZD1222 dose. The source of this sequence is an adult who received the AZD1222 COVID-19 vaccine. The chain recombines TRBV11-3 with TRBJ2-1, with D perhaps matching TRBD1 (6 bases). This CDR3 is CASSIGTREQFF. As DNA, the CDR3 is TGTGCCAGCAGCATCGGGACAAGGGAGCAGTTCTTC. Using reference TRBV11-3 and TRBJ2-1 for the parts outside the CDR3, the full variable domain is EAGVVQSPRYKIIEKKQPVAFWCNPISGHNTLYWYLQNLGQGPELLIRYENEEAVDDSQLPKDRFSAERLKGVDSTLKIQPAELGDSAVYLCASSIGTREQFFGPGTRLTVL.